This entry lists 23 T cell receptor beta chains sequenced from one sample in a study of early T cells in non-severe SARS-CoV-2 infection. TCRdb re-called the 5' RACE reads through MiXCR, storing one row per CDR3 protein. The sample contains fewer than 70,000 distinct CDR3 sequences, more than 3.5% of which appear only once. Specimen: whole blood, collected at baseline. The receptors here all came from an adult who was a healthcare worker with PCR-confirmed SARS-CoV-2 infection or an uninfected control (not recorded which). The donor label of this sample is uncertain.

The sample holds many counts of this clonotype. J is TRBJ1-6 and V is TRBV27; D perhaps matches TRBD1 (5 bases). V was clipped by 4 bases and J by 8 bases, with 9 bases between them. The CDR3 length is 13 residues. Germline V gene data show CDR1 as MNHEY and CDR2 as SMNVEV (reference sequence). The CDR3 bases are TGTGCCAGCAGTTCCAGGGACTATTCACCCCTCCACTTT. Translation gives CASSSRDYSPLHF.

The CDR3 loop is CAWSLTTSMDSPLHF. The CDR3 region has the DNA TGTGCCTGGAGTCTCACTACGAGTATGGATTCACCCCTCCACTTT. The chain combines TRBV30 with TRBJ1-6; D unresolved. With 2 bases removed from V and 8 bases from J, the gap between germline ends came to 16 bases. The CDR3 length is 15 residues. The germline V gene encodes CDR1 GTSNPN and CDR2 SVGIG (reference sequence).

A few counts support this clonotype. The chain couples TRBV7-6 to TRBJ2-3; a weak D match, TRBD2 (6 bases). The V end lost 1 base, the J end lost 12 bases, and 14 bases lay between the germline ends. This CDR3 has 13 residues. CDR1 and CDR2 (germline): SGHVS, FNYEAQ. CDR3: CASSLERASTQYF. The CDR3 DNA follows: TGTGCCAGCAGCTTAGAGCGGGCCTCAACCCAGTATTTT.

This clonotype came up many times. The rearrangement joins TRBV6-5 to TRBJ2-6; 11 nucleotides match TRBD1. The CDR3 length is 19 residues. Germline CDR1 MNHEY, CDR2 SVGAGI. J lost 2 bases, V lost 2 bases, and 8 bases had no gene match. The DNA of the CDR3 is TGTGCCAGCAGTTACCGTCGTGGACAGGGGGCAGCTGGGGCCAACGTCCTGACTTTC. Translated: CASSYRRGQGAAGANVLTF.

This clonotype has ten or more counts. The chain carries TRBV12-3 or TRBV12-4 and TRBJ1-5, with TRBD1 as a possible D gene (5 bases). This CDR3 contains 15 residues. The V gene lost 5 bases and the J gene lost 5 bases, with 16 bases spanning the gap. CDR3 nucleotides: TGTGCCAGCAGTCCCCCGGGCAGGGCGGATCAGCCCCAGCATTTT. The encoded protein is CASSPPGRADQPQHF.

The chain employs TRBV10-1 and TRBJ2-3; TRBD1 matches at 9 bases. Germline V gives CDR1 WNHNN, CDR2 SYGVQD (reference sequence). The length of the CDR3 is 15 residues. Trimming cost V 5 bases and J 0 bases; bases outside gene matches: 3. The CDR3 reads CASSPGTGSTDTQYF. The CDR3, as DNA: TGCGCCAGCAGTCCCGGGACAGGGAGCACAGATACGCAGTATTTT.

This clonotype was counted only a few times. This chain links TRBV28 with TRBJ1-1; possibly TRBD1 for D (5 bases). CDR3 length: 13 amino acids. CDR1 is MDHEN and CDR2 is SYDVKM in the germline V gene. V was trimmed by 2 bases and J by 3 bases, leaving 7 bases between them. Here the CDR3 reads CASSLPRDTEAFF. CDR3 DNA sequence: TGTGCCAGCAGTTTACCCAGGGACACTGAAGCTTTCTTT.

This chain links TRBV28 with TRBJ1-5, with 7 bases lining up with TRBD1. With V trimmed by 3 bases and J by 4 bases, 9 bases remained unmatched. Germline V gives CDR1 MDHEN, CDR2 SYDVKM. The CDR3 has 16 residues. The CDR3 loop reads CASSFHLGQQNQPQHF. The CDR3 nucleotides are TGTGCCAGCAGTTTCCACTTGGGACAGCAAAATCAGCCCCAGCATTTT.

This clonotype was seen a few times. This sequence joins TRBV10-3 and TRBJ1-1, with D perhaps matching TRBD1 (6 bases). V was cut by 0 bases and J by 6 bases, with 11 bases left in between. CDR3 size: 14 residues. CDR1 is ENHRY and CDR2 is SYGVKD in the germline V gene. For the CDR3, the DNA is TGTGCCATCAGTGAGTCTGCAAGGGGGTCTGAAGCTTTCTTT. Translating it yields CAISESARGSEAFF.

This clonotype came up many times. This chain joins TRBV7-2 and TRBJ1-3; D not resolved. Germline-derived CDR1 and CDR2 are SGHTA and FQGNSA. The germline V and J ends were trimmed by 8 bases and 7 bases, with 9 bases remaining between them. CDR3 length equals 11 residues. The CDR3 DNA reads TGTGCCAGCCAGGAAGGGAACACCATATATTTT. Amino acid sequence: CASQEGNTIYF.

The rearrangement joins TRBV7-8 to TRBJ2-3; possibly TRBD1 or TRBD2 for D (6 bases each). Germline V gene lookup returns CDR1 SGHVS and CDR2 FQNEAQ. V lost 0 bases and J lost 7, with 20 bases in between. This CDR3 spans 17 amino acids. The chain's CDR3 is CASSLAGRGPSGNTQYF. In nucleotides, the CDR3 is TGTGCCAGCAGCTTAGCGGGACGGGGGCCCTCCGGGAATACGCAGTATTTT. Filled out from reference TRBV7-8 and TRBJ2-3, the complete variable domain reads GAGVSQSPRYKVAKRGQDVALRCDPISGHVSLFWYQQALGQGPEFLTYFQNEAQLDKSGLPSDRFFAERPEGSVSTLKIQRTQQEDSAVYLCASSLAGRGPSGNTQYFGPGTRLTVL.

This clonotype has a handful of counts. The chain carries TRBV10-3 and TRBJ1-2; 9 bases align to TRBD1. The J segment lost 6 bases and the V segment lost 8 bases, leaving 7 bases of the junction unmatched. CDR1 is ENHRY and CDR2 is SYGVKD in the germline V gene. CDR3 length equals 13 residues. CDR3 sequence reads: CAIWWGTGHGYTF. The CDR3 bases are TGTGCCATCTGGTGGGGGACAGGGCATGGCTACACCTTC.

The chain carries TRBV29-1 and TRBJ1-1; tentative D call: TRBD1 (5 bases). This CDR3 comprises 14 residues. Germline V lookup: CDR1 SQVTM, CDR2 ANQGSEA. Between the trimmed V and J ends, which lost 6 bases and 3 bases, there was a span of 17 bases. The CDR3 DNA is TGCAGCGTAACTCGGAGGGGAGAGTACACTGAAGCTTTCTTT. Translating gives CSVTRRGEYTEAFF.

At least ten counts were recorded for this clonotype. The CDR3 nucleotides read TGTGCCAGCAGCGTAGAACTAGCGGGGGCGACGGGGGAGCAGTACTTC. Translating it yields CASSVELAGATGEQYF. The chain is built from TRBV9 and TRBJ2-7; 11 bases map to TRBD2. Trimming removed 0 bases from V and 7 bases from J; junction bases left unmatched: 9. The CDR3 is made up of 16 amino acids. Germline CDR1 and CDR2: SGDLS and YYNGEE.

This clonotype has just a few counts. CDR3 in DNA: TGCGCCAGCAGCTTGGAACAGGGGGGCGAAGAGACCCAGTACTTC. Translating gives CASSLEQGGEETQYF. The V gene is TRBV5-1, the J gene TRBJ2-5; 8 bases fit TRBD1. V trimming: 0 bases; J trimming: 3 bases; junction bases outside the gene matches: 4. Germline V gene data show CDR1 as SGHRS and CDR2 as YFSETQ. This CDR3 spans 15 amino acids.

This clonotype was counted ten times or more. The CDR3 DNA follows: TGCGCCAGCAGCCCGGGACCTTCGACCTACGAGCAGTACTTC. Encoded protein: CASSPGPSTYEQYF. The chain joins TRBV4-3 to TRBJ2-7, with D possibly called TRBD1 or TRBD2 (5 bases each). The CDR3 sequence is 14 residues long. V lost 4 bases to trimming and J lost 2 bases, with 12 bases between them. Per germline, CDR1 LGHNA and CDR2 YSLEER.

In this sample, this clonotype turned up many times. V usage is TRBV10-1 and J usage is TRBJ2-7; the match to TRBD1 covers 9 bases. Trimming took 2 bases from V and 5 from J; bases not matched to a gene: 7. The CDR3 runs 15 residues. Germline loops: CDR1 WNHNN, CDR2 SYGVQD (reference sequence). The CDR3 is CASSEGGTGYHEQYF. In DNA, the CDR3 is TGCGCCAGCAGTGAGGGTGGGACAGGGTATCACGAGCAGTACTTC.

This clonotype has a handful of counts. The chain is built from TRBV7-6 and TRBJ1-2, with D maybe TRBD1 (6 bases). Germline loops: CDR1 SGHVS, CDR2 FNYEAQ. The CDR3 runs 15 residues. The V end was cut by 4 bases, the J end by 8 bases, with 20 bases between. The CDR3 DNA reads as TGTGCCAGCAGCTCAACTCTTACAGGGTTTGAAGGCTACACCTTC. Translation gives CASSSTLTGFEGYTF.

The chain recombines TRBV5-1 with TRBJ2-1; D may be TRBD1 (5 bases). The germline V and J ends were trimmed by 0 bases and 7 bases, with 8 bases remaining between them. The CDR3 runs to 13 residues. Germline V gene sequence: CDR1 SGHRS, CDR2 YFSETQ. The DNA for the CDR3 is TGCGCCAGCAGCTTGGACAGGTGGAATGAGCAGTTCTTC. It encodes CASSLDRWNEQFF.

This clonotype has at least ten counts. Here the CDR3 DNA reads TGTGCCAGCAGCTGGGACAGTCGAGCACCCCTCCACTTT. As protein: CASSWDSRAPLHF. The chain employs TRBV7-9 and TRBJ1-6; 7 bases are a match to TRBD1. Unmatched junction bases numbered 5, after V lost 4 bases and J lost 11 bases. CDR1 and CDR2 from the germline V gene are SEHNR and FQNEAQ (reference sequence). This CDR3 is 13 amino acids long. The full variable domain, completed using reference TRBV7-9 and TRBJ1-6, is DTGVSQNPRHKITKRGQNVTFRCDPISEHNRLYWYRQTLGQGPEFLTYFQNEAQLEKSRLLSDRFSAERPKGSFSTLEIQRTEQGDSAMYLCASSWDSRAPLHFGNGTRLTVT.

This clonotype was seen many times. The chain employs TRBV9 and TRBJ2-3; the D gene is possibly TRBD1 (5 bases). V shed 7 bases and J shed 4 bases, with 10 bases lying between them. Germline V gives CDR1 SGDLS, CDR2 YYNGEE. CDR3 length: 12 residues. Here the CDR3 DNA reads TGTGCCAGCTCCAGGGTGGCAGATACGCAGTATTTT. Residues: CASSRVADTQYF.

This clonotype was seen more than once but under ten times. This sequence joins TRBV14 and TRBJ2-2; D might be TRBD1 (6 bases). Trimming pared 1 base from V and 3 bases from J, leaving 12 bases between. The CDR3 has 16 residues. CDR1 SGHDN and CDR2 FVKESK come from the germline V gene. The CDR3 nucleotides read TGTGCCAGCAGCCAAGTAAACAGGGTCGACACCGGGGAGCTGTTTTTT. Its protein is CASSQVNRVDTGELFF.

This clonotype was seen repeatedly, ten times or more. The chain joins TRBV7-6 to TRBJ2-3; 10 bases are a match to TRBD2. From germline, CDR1 is SGHVS and CDR2 FNYEAQ. With V trimmed by 2 bases and J by 0 bases, 2 bases remained unmatched. This CDR3 has 16 amino acids. This chain's CDR3 is CASSLKAGGSTDTQYF. The CDR3 DNA is TGTGCCAGCAGCTTAAAAGCGGGGGGGAGCACAGATACGCAGTATTTT. The full variable domain, completed using reference TRBV7-6 and TRBJ2-3, is GAGVSQSPRYKVTKRGQDVALRCDPISGHVSLYWYRQALGQGPEFLTYFNYEAQQDKSGLPNDRFSAERPEGSISTLTIQRTEQRDSAMYRCASSLKAGGSTDTQYFGPGTRLTVL.